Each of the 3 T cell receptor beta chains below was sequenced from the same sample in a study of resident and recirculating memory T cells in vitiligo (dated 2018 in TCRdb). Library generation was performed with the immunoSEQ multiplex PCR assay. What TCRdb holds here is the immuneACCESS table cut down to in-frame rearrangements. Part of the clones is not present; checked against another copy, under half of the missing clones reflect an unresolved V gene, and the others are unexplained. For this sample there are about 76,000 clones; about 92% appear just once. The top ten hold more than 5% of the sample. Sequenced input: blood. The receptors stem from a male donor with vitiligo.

This chain's CDR3 is CSAQRDREYNEQFF. CDR3 nucleotides: TGCAGCGCCCAGAGGGACAGGGAGTACAATGAGCAGTTCTTC. This chain links TRBV29-1 with TRBJ2-1; TRBD1 agrees at 9 bases. There are 14 residues in the CDR3. CDR1 SQVTM and CDR2 ANQGSEA come from the germline V gene. V lost 7 bases to trimming and J lost 4 bases; unmatched junction nucleotides: 8.

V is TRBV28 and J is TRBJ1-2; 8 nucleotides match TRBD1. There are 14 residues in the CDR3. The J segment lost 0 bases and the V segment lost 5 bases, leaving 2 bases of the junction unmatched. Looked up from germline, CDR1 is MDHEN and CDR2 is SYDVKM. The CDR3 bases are TGTGCCAGCAGTCTGGGACAGGCTAACTATGGCTACACCTTC. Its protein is CASSLGQANYGYTF.

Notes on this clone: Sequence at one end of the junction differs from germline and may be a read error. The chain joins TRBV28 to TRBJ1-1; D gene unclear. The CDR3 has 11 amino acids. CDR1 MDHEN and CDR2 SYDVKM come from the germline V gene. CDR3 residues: CASTSAWRVLF. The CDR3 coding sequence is TGTGCCAGCACCTCTGCGTGGAGAGTCCTCTTT.